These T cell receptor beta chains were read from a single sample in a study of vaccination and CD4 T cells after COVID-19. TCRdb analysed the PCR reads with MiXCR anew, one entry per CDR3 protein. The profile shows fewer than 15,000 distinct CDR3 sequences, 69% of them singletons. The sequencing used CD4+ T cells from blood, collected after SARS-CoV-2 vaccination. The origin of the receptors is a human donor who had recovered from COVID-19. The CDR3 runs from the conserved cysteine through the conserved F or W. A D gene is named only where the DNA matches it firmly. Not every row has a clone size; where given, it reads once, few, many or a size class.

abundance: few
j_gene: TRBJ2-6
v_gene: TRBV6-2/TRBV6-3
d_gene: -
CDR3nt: TGTGCCAGCAGTTACCTCTCTGGGGCCAACGTCCTGACTTTC
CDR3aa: CASSYLSGANVLTF

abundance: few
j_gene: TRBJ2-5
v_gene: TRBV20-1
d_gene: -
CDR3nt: TGCAGTGCTAGAGATTCCGGCAGCGCCGGGACCCAGTACTTC
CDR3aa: CSARDSGSAGTQYF

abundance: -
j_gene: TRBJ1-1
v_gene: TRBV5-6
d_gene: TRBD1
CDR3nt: TGTGCCAGCAGCTTCGGGACAGGGATGAACACTGAAGCTTTCTTT
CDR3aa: CASSFGTGMNTEAFF

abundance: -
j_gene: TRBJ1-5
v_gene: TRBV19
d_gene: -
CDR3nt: TGTGCCAGTAGCCTTACAGGGTGGGGTCTCAATCAGCCCCAGCATTTT
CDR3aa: CASSLTGWGLNQPQHF

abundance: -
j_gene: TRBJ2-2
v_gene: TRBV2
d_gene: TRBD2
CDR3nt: TGTGCCAGCAGTGAGAGCGGGAGGAACACCGGGGGGCTGTTTTTT
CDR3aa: CASSESGRNTGGLFF

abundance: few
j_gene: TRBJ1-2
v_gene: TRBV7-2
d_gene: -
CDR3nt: TGTGCCAGCAGCTTGGGGGTTAACTATGGCTACACCTTC
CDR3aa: CASSLGVNYGYTF

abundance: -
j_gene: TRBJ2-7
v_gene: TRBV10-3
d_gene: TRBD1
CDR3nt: TGTGCCATCAGCCCAGGGGGCTCCTACGAGCAGTACTTC
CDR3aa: CAISPGGSYEQYF

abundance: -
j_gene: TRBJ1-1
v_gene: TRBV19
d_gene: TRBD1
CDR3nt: TGTGCCAGTAGTCAGGGGGACCCAGGTGCGGACACTGAAGCTTTCTTT
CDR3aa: CASSQGDPGADTEAFF

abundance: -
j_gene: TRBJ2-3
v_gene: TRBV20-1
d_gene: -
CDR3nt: TGCAGTGCTAATCCCTACACAGATACGCAGTATTTT
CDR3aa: CSANPYTDTQYF

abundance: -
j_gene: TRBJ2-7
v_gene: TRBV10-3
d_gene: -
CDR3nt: TGTGCCATCAGGTCCGGCGCCACCGAGCAGTACTTC
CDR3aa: CAIRSGATEQYF

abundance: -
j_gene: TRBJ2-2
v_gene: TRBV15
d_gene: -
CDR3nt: TGTGCCACCAGCCGAGTGCTTGCCGGGGAGCTGTTTTTT
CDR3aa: CATSRVLAGELFF

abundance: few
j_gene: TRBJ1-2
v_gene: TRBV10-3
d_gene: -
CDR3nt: TGTGCCATCAGTGGACAGAACTATGGCTACACCTTC
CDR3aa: CAISGQNYGYTF

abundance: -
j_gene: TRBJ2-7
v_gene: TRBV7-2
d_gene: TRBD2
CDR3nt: TGTGCCAGCAGCCCACCGGGACTAGCGTCCCACGAGCAGTACTTC
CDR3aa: CASSPPGLASHEQYF

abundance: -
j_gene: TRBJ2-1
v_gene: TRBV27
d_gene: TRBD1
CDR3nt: TGTGCCAGCCAGGGGGACAGGGCTAATCGCTACAATGAGCAGTTCTTC
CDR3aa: CASQGDRANRYNEQFF

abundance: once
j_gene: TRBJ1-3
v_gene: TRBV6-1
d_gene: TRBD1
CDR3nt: TGTGCCAGCAGTGAATTCGGGACTAGGGGGCAGAGCTCTGGAAACACCATATATTTT
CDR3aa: CASSEFGTRGQSSGNTIYF

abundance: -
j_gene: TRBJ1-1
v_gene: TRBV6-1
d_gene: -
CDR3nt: TGTGCCAGCAGTGACCGGGACGGAGTCATGAACACTGAAGCTTTCTTT
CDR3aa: CASSDRDGVMNTEAFF

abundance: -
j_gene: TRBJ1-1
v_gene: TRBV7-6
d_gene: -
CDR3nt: TGTGCCAGCACCTTACAGGGGAACACTGAAGCTTTCTTT
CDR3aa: CASTLQGNTEAFF

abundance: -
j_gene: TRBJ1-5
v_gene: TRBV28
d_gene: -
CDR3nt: TGTGCCAGCAGAGGGGCATATAGCAATCAGCCCCAGCATTTT
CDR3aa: CASRGAYSNQPQHF

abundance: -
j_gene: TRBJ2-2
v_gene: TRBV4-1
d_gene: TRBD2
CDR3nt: TGCGCCAGCAGCCAAGTCTCCGGGAGGGCCACCGGGGAGCTGTTTTTT
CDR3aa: CASSQVSGRATGELFF

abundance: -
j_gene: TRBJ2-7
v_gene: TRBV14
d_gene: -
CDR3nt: TGTGCCAGCAGCCAAGGAACCGGGCAGGTCTCCTACGAGCAGTACTTC
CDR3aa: CASSQGTGQVSYEQYF

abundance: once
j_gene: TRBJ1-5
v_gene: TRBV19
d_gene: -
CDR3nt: TGTGCCAGTAGTCCGGGACGGACAGATAGCAATCAGCCCCAGCATTTT
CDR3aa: CASSPGRTDSNQPQHF

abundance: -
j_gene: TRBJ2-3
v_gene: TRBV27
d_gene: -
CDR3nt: TGTGCCAGCAGTTTGGGGGATACGCAGTATTTT
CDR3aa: CASSLGDTQYF

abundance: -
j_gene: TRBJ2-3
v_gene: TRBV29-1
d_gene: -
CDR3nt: TGCAGCGTTGATTTGGGGAACACAGATACGCAGTATTTT
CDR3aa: CSVDLGNTDTQYF

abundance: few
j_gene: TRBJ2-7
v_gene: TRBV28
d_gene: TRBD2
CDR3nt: TGTGCCAGCCGAGCGGGAGAGAGCTCCTACGAGCAGTACTTC
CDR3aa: CASRAGESSYEQYF

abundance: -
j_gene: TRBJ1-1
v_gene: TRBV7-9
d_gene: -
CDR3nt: TGTGCCAGCAGCTTAGGGTTCTTGGGGGCTTTCTTT
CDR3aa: CASSLGFLGAFF

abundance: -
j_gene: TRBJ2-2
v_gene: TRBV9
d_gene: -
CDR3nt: TGTGCCAGCAGCGATAAGGAGGGACTCAAATTAACCGGGGAGCTGTTTTTT
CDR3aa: CASSDKEGLKLTGELFF

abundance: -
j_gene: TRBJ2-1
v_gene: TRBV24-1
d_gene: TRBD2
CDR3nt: TGTGCCACCAGTGACGAGAGCGGGAGGGAGGGATATGAGCAGTTCTTC
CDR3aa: CATSDESGREGYEQFF

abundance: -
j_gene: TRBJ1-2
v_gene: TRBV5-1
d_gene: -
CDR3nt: TGCGCCAGCAGCTTCGACGAGGGGATCTATGGCTACACCTTC
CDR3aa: CASSFDEGIYGYTF

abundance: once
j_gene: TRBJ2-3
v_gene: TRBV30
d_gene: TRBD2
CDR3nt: TGTGCCTGGAGGGGACTAGCGGTCACAGATACGCAGTATTTT
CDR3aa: CAWRGLAVTDTQYF

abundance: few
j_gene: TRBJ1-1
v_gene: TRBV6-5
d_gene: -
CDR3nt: TGTGCCAGCAGTTACAGCAGGGGGAACACTGAAGCTTTCTTT
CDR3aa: CASSYSRGNTEAFF

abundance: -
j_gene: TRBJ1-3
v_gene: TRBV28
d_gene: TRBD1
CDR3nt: TGTGCCAGCAGTTTGGGGACAGCTGGAAACACCATATATTTT
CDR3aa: CASSLGTAGNTIYF

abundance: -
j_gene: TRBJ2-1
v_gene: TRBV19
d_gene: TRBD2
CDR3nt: TGTGCCAGTAGTATTGGTCCCGGGAGGAATGAGCAGTTCTTC
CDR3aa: CASSIGPGRNEQFF

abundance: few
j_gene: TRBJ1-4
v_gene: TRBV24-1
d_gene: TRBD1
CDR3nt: TGTGCCACCAGTGATTCTCCCAGGGGGAGAGGGAATGAAAAACTGTTTTTT
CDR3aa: CATSDSPRGRGNEKLFF

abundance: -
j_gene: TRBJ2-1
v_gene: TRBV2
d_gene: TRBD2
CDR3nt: TGTGCCAGCAGTGAACTTCCGGGGGGAAGCTACAATGAGCAGTTCTTC
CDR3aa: CASSELPGGSYNEQFF

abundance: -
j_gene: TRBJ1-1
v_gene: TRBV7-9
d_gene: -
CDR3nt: TGTGCCAGCAGCTTGGGGGGTACCACTGAAGCTTTCTTT
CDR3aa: CASSLGGTTEAFF

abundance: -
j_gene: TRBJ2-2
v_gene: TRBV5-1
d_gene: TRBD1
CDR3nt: TGCGCCAGCAGCCCCTCCCCTACAGGGGGCAACGGGGAGCTGTTTTTT
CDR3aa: CASSPSPTGGNGELFF

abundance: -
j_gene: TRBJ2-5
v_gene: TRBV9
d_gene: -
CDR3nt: TGTGCCAGCAGCGGCCAAGAGACCCAGTACTTC
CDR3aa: CASSGQETQYF

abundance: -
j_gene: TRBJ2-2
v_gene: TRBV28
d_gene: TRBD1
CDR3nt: TGTGCCAGCCTTAACAGGGGGTCCGGGGAGCTGTTTTTT
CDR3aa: CASLNRGSGELFF

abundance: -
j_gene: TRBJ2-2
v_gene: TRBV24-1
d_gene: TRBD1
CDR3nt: TGTGCCACCAGTCTCTCGGGACAGGGGACGGACACCGGGGAGCTGTTTTTT
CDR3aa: CATSLSGQGTDTGELFF

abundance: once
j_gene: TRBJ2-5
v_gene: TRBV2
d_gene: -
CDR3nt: TGTGCCAGCAGTGAACTAGCCGGGTCGGAGACCCAGTACTTC
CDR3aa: CASSELAGSETQYF

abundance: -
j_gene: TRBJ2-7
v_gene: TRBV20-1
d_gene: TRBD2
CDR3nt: TGCAGTGCGGCGGGAGGCTTTCCCTACGAGCAGTACTTC
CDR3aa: CSAAGGFPYEQYF

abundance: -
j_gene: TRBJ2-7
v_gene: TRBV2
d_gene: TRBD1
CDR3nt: TGTGCCAGCAGCCTTGGGACAGATAACTACGAGCAGTACTTC
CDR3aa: CASSLGTDNYEQYF

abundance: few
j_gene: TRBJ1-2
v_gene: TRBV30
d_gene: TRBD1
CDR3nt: TGTGCCTGGAGTAGGGGACAGGGGGCTACCTATGGCTACACCTTC
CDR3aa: CAWSRGQGATYGYTF

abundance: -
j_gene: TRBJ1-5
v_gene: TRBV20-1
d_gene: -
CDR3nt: TGCAGTGCTAGAGATGGGGGGGGCCAGCCCCAGCATTTT
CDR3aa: CSARDGGGQPQHF

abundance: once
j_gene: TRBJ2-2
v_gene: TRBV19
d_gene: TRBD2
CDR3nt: TGTGCCACCAATTGGGCTAGCGGGAGGCACGGGGAGCTGTTTTTT
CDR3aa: CATNWASGRHGELFF

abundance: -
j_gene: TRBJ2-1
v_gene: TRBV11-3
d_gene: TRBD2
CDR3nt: TGTGCCAGCAGCTCCGTCAAGAGGTGGCTAGCGGATATAAAGCATGAGCAGTTCTTC
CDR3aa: CASSSVKRWLADIKHEQFF

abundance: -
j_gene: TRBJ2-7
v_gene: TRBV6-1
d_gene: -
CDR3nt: TGTGCCAGCAGTAACCGGGAGAACTCCTACGAGCAGTACTTC
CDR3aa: CASSNRENSYEQYF

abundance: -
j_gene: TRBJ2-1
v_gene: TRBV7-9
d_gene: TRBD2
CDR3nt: TGTGCCAGCAGCTTAACGCGCGGGGGGAACTACAATGAGCAGTTCTTC
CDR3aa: CASSLTRGGNYNEQFF

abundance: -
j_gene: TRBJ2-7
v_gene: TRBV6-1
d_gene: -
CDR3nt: TGTGCCAGCAGCCCCGGGACCCACTCGGCCGAGCAGTACTTC
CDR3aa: CASSPGTHSAEQYF

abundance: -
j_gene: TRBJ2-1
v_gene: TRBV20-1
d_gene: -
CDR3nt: TGCAGTGCTAGAGTATCAGGAGTCCTTACCCGCTCCTACAATGAGCAGTTCTTC
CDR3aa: CSARVSGVLTRSYNEQFF

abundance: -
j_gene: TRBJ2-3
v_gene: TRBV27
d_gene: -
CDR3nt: TGTGCCAGCAGTTTTTATCTAGGGGGGACAGATACGCAGTATTTT
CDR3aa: CASSFYLGGTDTQYF

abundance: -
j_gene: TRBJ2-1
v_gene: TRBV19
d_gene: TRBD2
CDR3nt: TGTGCCAGTAGTTCGCTAGCGGCCAATGAGCAGTTCTTC
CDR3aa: CASSSLAANEQFF

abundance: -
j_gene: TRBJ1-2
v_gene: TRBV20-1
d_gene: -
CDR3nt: TGCAGTGCTCGCGAAGTCAACTATGGCTACACCTTC
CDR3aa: CSAREVNYGYTF

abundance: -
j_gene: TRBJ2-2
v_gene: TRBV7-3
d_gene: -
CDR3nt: TGTGCCAGCAGCTTTGTCCCCAACACCGGGGAGCTGTTTTTT
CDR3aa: CASSFVPNTGELFF